A selection of T cell receptor beta chains follows, all from one sample in a study of cytomegalovirus exposure and HLA in healthy donors. TCRdb keeps only in-frame clones here, not all; method: immunoSEQ multiplex PCR. The table records 270,000 or so clones, nearly 95% of them present only once. Input material: PBMCs. Source of these receptors: a girl aged 2-10 years in good health and CMV-seronegative. The CDR3 runs from the conserved cysteine through the conserved F or W. D genes are given only for firm matches. The size of a clone is reported for some rows only, either as once, few or many, or as a class for expanded clones.

v_call: TRBV5-4
clone_size: once
j_call: TRBJ2-7
d_call: TRBD1
cdr3_nt: TGTGCCAGCAGCCACCGGGACAGGACCTACGAGCAGTACTTC
cdr3_aa: CASSHRDRTYEQYF

v_call: TRBV4-2
clone_size: .
j_call: TRBJ2-1
d_call: TRBD2
cdr3_nt: TGTGCCAGCAGCCAATCTCCTAGCGGTCCCGGTGAGCAGTTCTTC
cdr3_aa: CASSQSPSGPGEQFF

v_call: TRBV30
clone_size: .
j_call: TRBJ2-4
d_call: TRBD2
cdr3_nt: TGTGCCTGGAGTCCGGGGGGGGCAGGAAAAAACATTCAGTACTTC
cdr3_aa: CAWSPGGAGKNIQYF

v_call: TRBV9
clone_size: .
j_call: TRBJ2-3
d_call: TRBD2
cdr3_nt: TGTGCCAGCAGCGTAGCGGGGGGTCCCGCAGATACGCAGTATTTT
cdr3_aa: CASSVAGGPADTQYF

v_call: TRBV11-2
clone_size: .
j_call: TRBJ2-5
d_call: .
cdr3_nt: TGTGCCAGCAGCTTTTCTGAGACCCAGTACTTC
cdr3_aa: CASSFSETQYF

v_call: TRBV7-9
clone_size: .
j_call: TRBJ1-5
d_call: TRBD1
cdr3_nt: TGTGCCAGCAGCTTAGGGGACAGGGCCAATCAGCCCCAGCATTTT
cdr3_aa: CASSLGDRANQPQHF

v_call: TRBV6-5
clone_size: .
j_call: TRBJ2-1
d_call: .
cdr3_nt: TGTGCCAGCAGCACCGGGACTGGACCAATGAAGCAGTTCTTC
cdr3_aa: CASSTGTGPMKQFF

v_call: TRBV5-6
clone_size: .
j_call: TRBJ1-4
d_call: .
cdr3_nt: TGTGCCAGCAGCTTGATAGGGAGGGAAGGGGAAAAACTGTTTTTT
cdr3_aa: CASSLIGREGEKLFF

v_call: TRBV6-1
clone_size: .
j_call: TRBJ2-4
d_call: .
cdr3_nt: TGTGCCAGCACCCCGACAGGCGCCAAAAACATTCAGTACTTC
cdr3_aa: CASTPTGAKNIQYF

v_call: TRBV6-5
clone_size: .
j_call: TRBJ2-2
d_call: .
cdr3_nt: TGTGCCAGCAGTTACTCACAGGGGAACACCGGGGAGCTGTTTTTT
cdr3_aa: CASSYSQGNTGELFF

v_call: TRBV28
clone_size: .
j_call: TRBJ1-1
d_call: TRBD1
cdr3_nt: TGTGCCAGCAGCCCGCCAGGGGGGAACACTGAAGCTTTCTTT
cdr3_aa: CASSPPGGNTEAFF

v_call: TRBV7-8
clone_size: .
j_call: TRBJ2-6
d_call: .
cdr3_nt: TGTGCCAGCAGCTCACAGGTTATCTCTGGGGCCAACGTCCTGACTTTC
cdr3_aa: CASSSQVISGANVLTF

v_call: TRBV27
clone_size: .
j_call: TRBJ2-2
d_call: .
cdr3_nt: TGTGCCAGCAGTTTATTTGGAGGGTCTGCTTTGAACACCGGGGAGCTGTTTTTT
cdr3_aa: CASSLFGGSALNTGELFF

v_call: TRBV5-6
clone_size: .
j_call: TRBJ1-3
d_call: .
cdr3_nt: TGTGCCAGCAGCTTGGACATCTCTGGAAACACCATATATTTT
cdr3_aa: CASSLDISGNTIYF

v_call: TRBV11-2
clone_size: few
j_call: TRBJ2-7
d_call: .
cdr3_nt: TGTGCCAGCAGCTTTACGGTGCGGGAGCAGTACTTC
cdr3_aa: CASSFTVREQYF

v_call: TRBV27
clone_size: .
j_call: TRBJ1-5
d_call: TRBD1
cdr3_nt: TGTGCCAGCAGTCCTCCGGGACAGTACAATCAGCCCCAGCATTTT
cdr3_aa: CASSPPGQYNQPQHF

v_call: TRBV18
clone_size: .
j_call: TRBJ2-7
d_call: TRBD2
cdr3_nt: TGTGCCAGCTCACCTCGGACTAGCGGGACCTACGAGCAGTACTTC
cdr3_aa: CASSPRTSGTYEQYF

v_call: TRBV6-1
clone_size: .
j_call: TRBJ2-7
d_call: .
cdr3_nt: TGTGCCAGCAGTGAGGGACTCTACGAGCAGTACTTC
cdr3_aa: CASSEGLYEQYF

v_call: TRBV30
clone_size: .
j_call: TRBJ2-2
d_call: TRBD1
cdr3_nt: TGTGCCTGGAGCATCTTAACCGGGACAGGGGCCCGGGAGCTGTTTTTT
cdr3_aa: CAWSILTGTGARELFF

v_call: TRBV9
clone_size: once
j_call: TRBJ2-2
d_call: .
cdr3_nt: TGTGCCAGCAGCGCTGCCAGGGTGAACACCGGGGAGCTGTTTTTT
cdr3_aa: CASSAARVNTGELFF

v_call: TRBV10-3
clone_size: .
j_call: TRBJ2-6
d_call: TRBD1
cdr3_nt: TGTGCCGCGAGGGGGCAGGGTTCTGGGGCCAACGTCCTGACTTTC
cdr3_aa: CAARGQGSGANVLTF

v_call: TRBV5-5
clone_size: .
j_call: TRBJ2-6
d_call: .
cdr3_nt: TGTGCCAGCAGCCGGGAAGGGACTGGGGCCAACGTCCTGACTTTC
cdr3_aa: CASSREGTGANVLTF

v_call: TRBV5-4
clone_size: .
j_call: TRBJ1-2
d_call: .
cdr3_nt: TGTGCCAGCAGCGTAGACCAGGGCTATGGCTACACCTTC
cdr3_aa: CASSVDQGYGYTF

v_call: TRBV11-2
clone_size: .
j_call: TRBJ2-3
d_call: TRBD2
cdr3_nt: TGTGCCAGCAGCTCCCCGACTAGCGGGGGTGCAGATACGCAGTATTTT
cdr3_aa: CASSSPTSGGADTQYF

v_call: TRBV7-8
clone_size: .
j_call: TRBJ2-7
d_call: TRBD1
cdr3_nt: TGTGCCAGCAGCTTAAGGCGGGACAGGGGTGGACTAGCTGAGACCTACGAGCAGTACTTC
cdr3_aa: CASSLRRDRGGLAETYEQYF

v_call: TRBV27
clone_size: .
j_call: TRBJ1-2
d_call: TRBD1
cdr3_nt: TGTGCCAGCAGCTCTAGGACGGACAGGTTCCATGGCTACACCTTC
cdr3_aa: CASSSRTDRFHGYTF

v_call: TRBV6-1
clone_size: .
j_call: TRBJ2-1
d_call: .
cdr3_nt: TGTGCCAGCAGTGAATGGCAGGCGAGCTCCTACAATGAGCAGTTCTTC
cdr3_aa: CASSEWQASSYNEQFF

v_call: TRBV27
clone_size: .
j_call: TRBJ1-6
d_call: .
cdr3_nt: TGTGCCAGCAATTCGTGGGGGCAAAATTCACCCCTCCACTTT
cdr3_aa: CASNSWGQNSPLHF

v_call: TRBV29-1
clone_size: .
j_call: TRBJ2-1
d_call: .
cdr3_nt: TGCAGCGTAGATACAGGCAATGAGCAGTTCTTC
cdr3_aa: CSVDTGNEQFF

v_call: TRBV7-6
clone_size: .
j_call: TRBJ1-3
d_call: .
cdr3_nt: TGTGCCAGCAGCTTAGAAGAGGGGGAAAGAAGAAACACCATATATTTT
cdr3_aa: CASSLEEGERRNTIYF

v_call: TRBV19
clone_size: once
j_call: TRBJ2-7
d_call: TRBD1
cdr3_nt: TGTGCCAGTAAGGCCGGGACAGGGCGAGACTACGGGCAGTACTTC
cdr3_aa: CASKAGTGRDYGQYF

v_call: TRBV19
clone_size: .
j_call: TRBJ2-2
d_call: TRBD2
cdr3_nt: TGTGCCAGTAGGGCCTGGCTAGCGGGAGCCGGGGAGCTGTTTTTT
cdr3_aa: CASRAWLAGAGELFF

v_call: TRBV29-1
clone_size: few
j_call: TRBJ2-2
d_call: .
cdr3_nt: TGCAGCGTTTGGGACACAGCGAACACCGGGGAGCTGTTTTTT
cdr3_aa: CSVWDTANTGELFF

v_call: TRBV7-9
clone_size: .
j_call: TRBJ1-1
d_call: TRBD1
cdr3_nt: TGTGCCAGCAGCTCAACCGGGACAGGAGTGAACACTGAAGCTTTCTTT
cdr3_aa: CASSSTGTGVNTEAFF

v_call: TRBV10-3
clone_size: .
j_call: TRBJ1-1
d_call: .
cdr3_nt: TGTGCCATCAAGTCGGACAGCTTGAACACTGAAGCTTTCTTT
cdr3_aa: CAIKSDSLNTEAFF

v_call: TRBV19
clone_size: .
j_call: TRBJ1-4
d_call: .
cdr3_nt: TGTGCCAGTAGTATCGGCAACAGGGCGAGTTCTGAAAAACTGTTTTTT
cdr3_aa: CASSIGNRASSEKLFF

v_call: TRBV7-6
clone_size: .
j_call: TRBJ2-2
d_call: TRBD2
cdr3_nt: TGTGCCAGCAGCCCCCCAGGACTAGCGCGAAGGACCGGGGAGCTGTTTTTT
cdr3_aa: CASSPPGLARRTGELFF

v_call: TRBV28
clone_size: .
j_call: TRBJ2-7
d_call: TRBD2
cdr3_nt: TGTGCCAGCAGTTTAGATAGCGGGGGGGGCTACGAGCAGTACTTC
cdr3_aa: CASSLDSGGGYEQYF

v_call: TRBV4-2
clone_size: .
j_call: TRBJ2-1
d_call: .
cdr3_nt: TGTGCCAGCAGCCAAGGAACCCGGGACTCCCTCGGCAATGAGCAGTTCTTC
cdr3_aa: CASSQGTRDSLGNEQFF

v_call: TRBV5-1
clone_size: .
j_call: TRBJ1-6
d_call: .
cdr3_nt: TGCGCCAGCAGCTTAAAGGACAGCTTGAATTCACCCCTCCACTTT
cdr3_aa: CASSLKDSLNSPLHF

v_call: TRBV4-1
clone_size: .
j_call: TRBJ1-3
d_call: .
cdr3_nt: TGCGCCAGCAGCCAAGAACCCAGTGCTGGAAACACCATATATTTT
cdr3_aa: CASSQEPSAGNTIYF

v_call: TRBV28
clone_size: .
j_call: TRBJ1-6
d_call: .
cdr3_nt: TGTGCCAGCAGTTTATTCAGGGATAATTCACCCCTCCACTTT
cdr3_aa: CASSLFRDNSPLHF

v_call: TRBV4-2
clone_size: .
j_call: TRBJ1-1
d_call: .
cdr3_nt: TGTGCCAGCACGGGTCAGACAGCTGAAGCTTTCTTT
cdr3_aa: CASTGQTAEAFF

v_call: TRBV6-1
clone_size: .
j_call: TRBJ2-7
d_call: .
cdr3_nt: TGTGCCAGCAGTGAAGCGGCTCTAGCGCTCTACGAGCAGTACTTC
cdr3_aa: CASSEAALALYEQYF

v_call: TRBV30
clone_size: .
j_call: TRBJ1-1
d_call: .
cdr3_nt: TGTGCCTGGGGTCATACAGGGAACACTGAAGCTTTCTTT
cdr3_aa: CAWGHTGNTEAFF

v_call: TRBV5-1
clone_size: .
j_call: TRBJ1-4
d_call: .
cdr3_nt: TGCGCCAGCAGCTTGGCCCAGGGTGCAACTAATGAAAAACTGTTTTTT
cdr3_aa: CASSLAQGATNEKLFF

v_call: TRBV7-9
clone_size: .
j_call: TRBJ1-5
d_call: .
cdr3_nt: TGTGCCAGCAGCTTATCAGGGCAAAGTCAGCCCCAGCATTTT
cdr3_aa: CASSLSGQSQPQHF

v_call: TRBV2
clone_size: once
j_call: TRBJ2-1
d_call: TRBD2
cdr3_nt: TGTGCCAGTCCACCGGGACTAGCGGGCAGCTCCTACAATGAGCAGTTCTTC
cdr3_aa: CASPPGLAGSSYNEQFF